One sample yielded the 21 T cell receptor beta chains listed below, sequenced in a study of T-cell memory formation after mild COVID-19 (dated by TCRdb to about 2021). Library method: 5' RACE. For sequencing, an Illumina NovaSeq 6000 was employed. Clones were called with MiXCR by TCRdb after fastp trimmed the public reads at Q25, and only in-frame beta chains were retained. Each record represents a unique CDR3 protein, reported with the most common genes and DNA among its rows. This sample gives fewer than 500,000 distinct CDR3 sequences in total; 25% of them show up just once. The ten largest make up around 12% of the sample. The sample was PBMCs or a T cell subset sorted from them (not recorded which). The receptors derive from an adult woman who had mild COVID-19 (a few samples of this study predate the infection). The sample titles of this study are shuffled in the database, so cell type and time point are left out; the donor was told from shared clones.

V and J are TRBV9 and TRBJ2-3; D gene unclear. V lost 0 bases and J 4 bases, leaving 12 bases between the germline ends. The CDR3 is made up of 15 amino acids. The germline V gene encodes CDR1 SGDLS and CDR2 YYNGEE. The CDR3 protein is CASSVAGRWADTQYF. The CDR3 DNA sequence: TGTGCCAGCAGCGTAGCCGGCAGATGGGCAGATACGCAGTATTTT.

This chain joins TRBV14 and TRBJ2-3; D perhaps matches TRBD2 (6 bases). The ends were cut back, 3 bases at V and 0 bases at J, with 16 bases in the middle. This CDR3 contains 17 residues. Germline-derived CDR1 and CDR2 are SGHDN and FVKESK. CDR3 nucleotide sequence: TGTGCCAGCAGCCATAGCCCGGTGCGGGAAAGCACAGATACGCAGTATTTT. This encodes CASSHSPVRESTDTQYF. The whole variable domain, filled in from reference TRBV14 and TRBJ2-3, reads EAGVTQFPSHSVIEKGQTVTLRCDPISGHDNLYWYRRVMGKEIKFLLHFVKESKQDESGMPNNRFLAERTGGTYSTLKVQPAELEDSGVYFCASSHSPVRESTDTQYFGPGTRLTVL.

In this sample, this clonotype turned up once. The rearrangement links TRBV2 to TRBJ2-3; D ambiguous. This CDR3 contains 14 residues. V was shortened by 0 bases and J by 2 bases, with 6 bases between the two germline ends. Germline V lookup: CDR1 SNHLY, CDR2 FYNNEI. The chain's CDR3 is CASSEALFTDTQYF. The CDR3 DNA follows: TGTGCCAGCAGTGAAGCCCTATTCACAGATACGCAGTATTTT.

The chain combines TRBV20-1 with TRBJ2-7, with 7 bases that match TRBD1. CDR3 length: 13 residues. Looked up from germline, CDR1 is DFQATT and CDR2 is SNEGSKA (reference sequence). The junction had 10 bases not matched to a gene; V was cut back by 4 bases and J by 7 bases. CDR3 amino acids: CSAKRQGHGEQYF. The CDR3 DNA sequence: TGCAGTGCTAAGAGACAGGGTCATGGGGAGCAGTACTTC.

The gene calls are TRBV9 and TRBJ2-2; TRBD2 matches at 9 bases. The CDR3 consists of 16 residues. CDR1 and CDR2 (germline): SGDLS, YYNGEE. Trimming removed 3 bases from V and 7 bases from J; junction bases left unmatched: 10. CDR3: CASSDLAGTPGGELFF. The CDR3 nucleotides are TGTGCCAGCAGCGATCTAGCGGGGACGCCAGGCGGGGAGCTGTTTTTT.

In its sample, this clonotype was seen many times. The gene calls are TRBV7-2 and TRBJ2-4; D perhaps matches TRBD2 (5 bases). CDR1 is SGHTA and CDR2 is FQGNSA in the germline V gene. With 5 bases removed from V and 8 bases from J, the gap between germline ends came to 7 bases. This CDR3 contains 11 residues. The CDR3 nucleotides read TGTGCCAGCAGCCCAGCGGACATTCAGTACTTC. This codes for CASSPADIQYF.

This clonotype was picked up a small number of times. This sequence joins TRBV15 and TRBJ1-2; D gene uncertain. CDR3 size: 13 residues. Trimming removed 1 base from V and 4 bases from J, with 7 bases in between. Germline V CDR1 and CDR2: LNHNV, YYDKDF (reference sequence). CDR3 sequence reads: CATSRASSYGYTF. The CDR3 DNA follows: TGTGCCACCAGCAGAGCTTCCTCCTATGGCTACACCTTC. The full variable domain, completed using reference TRBV15 and TRBJ1-2, is DAMVIQNPRYQVTQFGKPVTLSCSQTLNHNVMYWYQQKSSQAPKLLFHYYDKDFNNEADTPDNFQSRRPNTSFCFLDIRSPGLGDTAMYLCATSRASSYGYTFGSGTRLTVV.

The gene calls are TRBV2 and TRBJ2-3, with 8 bases that match TRBD1. Germline values: CDR1 SNHLY, CDR2 FYNNEI. The V segment lost 4 bases and the J segment 4 bases; nucleotides outside the gene matches: 4. This CDR3 is built from 14 residues. CDR3: CASSAVTGADTQYF. The DNA of the CDR3 is TGTGCCAGCAGTGCCGTGACAGGGGCAGATACGCAGTATTTT.

The sample holds a few counts of this clonotype. The rearrangement links TRBV13 to TRBJ2-3; possibly TRBD1 or TRBD2 for D (6 bases each). V lost 4 bases, J lost 2 bases, and 13 bases lay in between. This CDR3 spans 15 amino acids. CDR1 and CDR2 from the germline V gene are PRHDT and FYEKMQ (reference sequence). CDR3 bases: TGTGCCAGCAGCTCAGGGGCGGGGACCACAGATACGCAGTATTTT. Protein: CASSSGAGTTDTQYF.

V and J are TRBV29-1 and TRBJ1-2, with TRBD1 as a possible D gene (6 bases). V was clipped by 3 bases and J by 8 bases, with 13 bases between them. The germline CDR1 and CDR2 sequences are SQVTM and ANQGSEA. The CDR3 covers 12 residues. The CDR3 region has the DNA TGCAGCGTTGATTTAGGGGGGGGAGGCTACACCTTC. Its protein product is CSVDLGGGGYTF.

The gene calls are TRBV7-2 and TRBJ2-3; D may be TRBD1 or TRBD2 (5 bases each). This CDR3 comprises 14 residues. Germline V CDR1 and CDR2: SGHTA, FQGNSA. DNA for the CDR3: TGTGCTGTTAGCCGGGGCCAGGTGACAGATACGCAGTATTTT. It encodes CAVSRGQVTDTQYF.

The sample holds many counts of this clonotype. The CDR3 DNA sequence: TGTGCCAGCAGCTTAGGCCAGGGGATAACAGATACGCAGTATTTT. It encodes CASSLGQGITDTQYF. The chain uses TRBV7-6 and TRBJ2-3, with a weak D call TRBD1 (6 bases). Germline values: CDR1 SGHVS, CDR2 FNYEAQ. CDR3 size: 15 residues. V shed 1 base and J shed 3 bases, with 11 bases lying between them.

This sequence joins TRBV6-1 and TRBJ2-5; D is tentatively TRBD1 or TRBD2 (5 bases each). Germline loops: CDR1 MNHNS, CDR2 SASEGT. The CDR3 is made up of 15 amino acids. V lost 5 bases, J lost 5 bases, and 18 bases lay in between. The CDR3 protein is CASSWGPGTGETQYF. CDR3 in DNA: TGTGCCAGCAGTTGGGGACCGGGCACGGGGGAGACCCAGTACTTC.

This chain connects TRBV30 to TRBJ1-2, with 7 nucleotides matching TRBD1. This CDR3 comprises 14 residues. Germline V gene data show CDR1 as GTSNPN and CDR2 as SVGIG (reference sequence). Losses at the gene ends were 3 bases for V and 3 bases for J; bases not matched to a gene: 7. CDR3: CAWRKTGIYYGYTF. The CDR3 DNA reads as TGTGCCTGGAGGAAGACAGGGATCTACTATGGCTACACCTTC.

This clonotype has only a few counts. This chain joins TRBV30 and TRBJ2-1; no clear D gene. Trimming left V 2 bases short and J 6 bases short, with 2 bases between. In germline, CDR1 is GTSNPN, CDR2 SVGIG (reference sequence). The CDR3 sequence is 10 residues long. CDR3: CAWSSNEQFF. The CDR3, as DNA: TGTGCCTGGAGTTCCAATGAGCAGTTCTTC.

This rearrangement joins TRBV9 to TRBJ2-1; D is unresolved. The CDR3 sequence is 14 residues long. CDR1 and CDR2 (germline): SGDLS, YYNGEE. The V end was cut by 3 bases, the J end by 5 bases, with 12 bases between. As DNA, the CDR3 is TGTGCCAGCAGCGCCTTCGACTCGAACAATGAGCAGTTCTTC. Its protein product is CASSAFDSNNEQFF.

This chain connects TRBV2 to TRBJ2-5; 7 nucleotides agree with TRBD2. Germline values: CDR1 SNHLY, CDR2 FYNNEI. The CDR3 loop spans 17 amino acids. J lost 4 bases, V lost 3 bases, and 14 bases had no gene match. CDR3 sequence: CASSDPSSGPKGETQYF. In nucleotides, the CDR3 is TGTGCCAGCAGTGACCCCTCTAGCGGTCCTAAGGGAGAGACCCAGTACTTC. Looking up the rest from reference TRBV2 and TRBJ2-5 gives the full variable domain: EPEVTQTPSHQVTQMGQEVILRCVPISNHLYFYWYRQILGQKVEFLVSFYNNEISEKSEIFDDQFSVERPDGSNFTLKIRSTKLEDSAMYFCASSDPSSGPKGETQYFGPGTRLLVL.

V usage is TRBV6-1 and J usage is TRBJ2-1; D remains ambiguous. Trimming stripped 3 bases from V and 10 bases from J, with 4 bases between. This CDR3 spans 10 amino acids. CDR1 is MNHNS, CDR2 SASEGT, per germline. The CDR3 here is CASSDWEQFF. In nucleotides, the CDR3 is TGTGCCAGCAGTGACTGGGAGCAGTTCTTC.

The chain couples TRBV7-9 to TRBJ2-2; D remains ambiguous. This CDR3 region has 15 residues. CDR1 is SEHNR, CDR2 FQNEAQ, per germline (reference sequence). The germline V and J ends were trimmed by 7 bases and 2 bases, with 14 bases remaining between them. The DNA for the CDR3 is TGTGCCAGCACCACCCGTGGACCAAACACCGGGGAGCTGTTTTTT. Encoded protein: CASTTRGPNTGELFF.

The V call is TRBV5-1, the J call TRBJ1-1; no reliable D call. Trimming took off 0 bases at V and 0 bases at J, with 9 bases between the two ends. Germline CDR1 is SGHRS and CDR2 is YFSETQ. CDR3 length equals 15 residues. CDR3 bases: TGCGCCAGCAGCTTGGATCCGGGTATGAACACTGAAGCTTTCTTT. Residues: CASSLDPGMNTEAFF.

The gene calls are TRBV7-9 and TRBJ2-5; D is unclear. The CDR3 contains 16 residues. With 2 bases removed from V and 0 bases from J, the gap between germline ends came to 13 bases. Per germline, CDR1 SEHNR and CDR2 FQNEAQ (reference sequence). CDR3 in amino acids: CASSLQMGTYQETQYF. The CDR3 DNA follows: TGTGCCAGCAGCTTACAGATGGGCACTTACCAAGAGACCCAGTACTTC.